The clone carrying this T cell receptor (beta chain) was recorded at least ten times. Its antigen is unidentified. Each single cDNA molecule received a unique molecular identifier. TCRdb re-called the 5' RACE reads through MiXCR, storing one row per CDR3 protein. This table holds fewer than 25,000 distinct CDR3 sequences, about 4% found once. This entry comes from a study of early T cells in non-severe SARS-CoV-2 infection. The overall study: Unsorted whole-blood RNA was sequenced in bulk, leaving chains unpaired.

Findings and caveats of the study: Matches to VDJdb favored anti-spike CD8 responses and missed private and CD4 specificities.

The V and J ends lost 4 bases and 1 base, in that order; junction bases with no gene match: 15. Germline loops: CDR1 SEHNR, CDR2 FQNEAQ (reference sequence). The CDR3 has 20 residues. The sequence was obtained from an adult who was a healthcare worker with PCR-confirmed SARS-CoV-2 infection or an uninfected control (not recorded which). Sequences were obtained from whole blood. This chain uses TRBV7-9 with TRBJ2-3, with 12 bases fitting TRBD2. CDR3 bases: TGTGCCAGCAGCTCCCGGATCCTAGCGGGGGGGCCTAAGGGCACAGATACGCAGTATTTT. Its protein product is CASSSRILAGGPKGTDTQYF.